A single sample gave rise to the 17 T cell receptor beta chains below, sequenced in a study of cytomegalovirus exposure and HLA in healthy donors. Primers for the PCR totalled 60 Vbeta and 13 Jbeta. TCRdb's table, derived via immunoSEQ multiplex PCR, lists solely in-frame clones and lacks some. The sample shows tens of thousands of clones, under 80% of them seen only once. The sequencing sample was made of PBMCs. The receptors derive from a male donor in good health and CMV-seropositive.

The chain carries TRBV7-2 and TRBJ2-3; possibly TRBD2 for D (6 bases). Trimming cost V 3 bases and J 2 bases, with 12 bases left between them. The CDR3 runs 15 residues. Germline CDR1 SGHTA, CDR2 FQGNSA. CDR3 loop: CASSFGGISTDTQYF. In DNA form, the CDR3 reads TGTGCCAGCAGCTTTGGAGGGATCTCCACAGATACGCAGTATTTT.

This clone was seen just once. The V gene is TRBV7-9, the J gene TRBJ1-6, with TRBD1 matching over 10 bases. Germline CDR1 SEHNR, CDR2 FQNEAQ (reference sequence). The ends lost 2 bases at V and 8 bases at J; junction bases unmatched: 6. The CDR3 runs to 16 residues. This CDR3 reads CASSLSDRGQDSPLHF. DNA of the CDR3: TGTGCCAGCAGCTTATCAGACAGGGGGCAAGATTCACCCCTCCACTTT.

A few counts support this clone. The chain uses TRBV19 and TRBJ1-2, with a possible D match to TRBD1 (6 bases). V gave up 3 bases and J gave up 8 bases, with 10 bases separating them. The CDR3 has 12 amino acids. The germline CDR1 and CDR2 sequences are LNHDA and SQIVND (reference sequence). As DNA, the CDR3 is TGTGCCAGTAGTATTGCGGGGGGCGGCTACACCTTC. This gives the protein CASSIAGGGYTF.

The chain couples TRBV18 to TRBJ2-5; D is ambiguous. V lost 4 bases and J lost 2, with 5 bases in between. Germline CDR1 KGHSH, CDR2 LQKENI. The CDR3 has 12 amino acids. The CDR3 region has the DNA TGTGCCAGCTCACGGGCGCAAGAGACCCAGTACTTC. Translating gives CASSRAQETQYF. The whole variable domain, remainder taken from reference TRBV18 and TRBJ2-5, is NAGVMQNPRHLVRRRGQEARLRCSPMKGHSHVYWYRQLPEEGLKFMVYLQKENIIDESGMPKERFSAEFPKEGPSILRIQQVVRGDSAAYFCASSRAQETQYFGPGTRLLVL.

The chain employs TRBV27 and TRBJ1-1, with a tentative D call TRBD1 (6 bases). CDR3 length: 14 amino acids. Germline V lookup: CDR1 MNHEY, CDR2 SMNVEV (reference sequence). V was trimmed by 2 bases and J by 6 bases, leaving 13 bases between them. The CDR3 sequence is CASSLLLGQSEAFF. The CDR3 bases are TGTGCCAGCAGTTTACTCTTGGGACAATCTGAAGCTTTCTTT.

The chain links TRBV7-8 to TRBJ1-5; D is perhaps TRBD1 (5 bases). Germline V gene sequence: CDR1 SGHVS, CDR2 FQNEAQ. The CDR3 spans 15 residues. Trimming shortened V by 1 base and J by 5 bases, and 12 bases separated the two germline ends. The CDR3 bases are TGTGCCAGCAGCTTAGGACAGAGTCTTCATCAGCCCCAGCATTTT. Translation: CASSLGQSLHQPQHF.

V usage is TRBV6-5 and J usage is TRBJ2-7; TRBD1 matches 10 bases. Trimming took 2 bases from V and 4 from J; bases not matched to a gene: 5. The germline V gene encodes CDR1 MNHEY and CDR2 SVGAGI. The CDR3 contains 15 residues. CDR3 protein: CASSYETGGKYEQYF. The CDR3 nucleotides are TGTGCCAGCAGTTACGAGACAGGGGGCAAATACGAGCAGTACTTC.

The J gene is TRBJ1-1, the V gene TRBV6-6; unclear D gene. The germline V and J ends were trimmed by 7 bases and 2 bases, with 5 bases remaining between them. CDR1 and CDR2 (germline): MNHNY, SVGAGI (reference sequence). This CDR3 has 11 amino acids. The CDR3, as DNA: TGTGCCAGCAATAAAAACACTGAAGCTTTCTTT. Its protein is CASNKNTEAFF.

On this clone: Other DNA sequences in the sample encode the same CDR3. V and J are TRBV27 and TRBJ1-2, with 8 bases fitting TRBD1. The V and J ends lost 5 bases and 8 bases, in that order; junction bases with no gene match: 7. The CDR3 has 13 residues. In germline, CDR1 is MNHEY, CDR2 SMNVEV (reference sequence). DNA of the CDR3: TGTGCCAGCAGTCCTCGGACAGGGAACGGCTACACCTTC. It codes for CASSPRTGNGYTF.

This chain connects TRBV29-1 to TRBJ2-7; TRBD1 might be the D (5 bases). The length of the CDR3 is 12 residues. Germline loops: CDR1 SQVTM, CDR2 ANQGSEA. Trimming pared 4 bases from V and 3 bases from J, leaving 10 bases between. The CDR3 loop is CSVVFQGYEQYF. For the CDR3, the DNA is TGCAGCGTTGTTTTTCAGGGCTACGAGCAGTACTTC.

J is TRBJ1-2 and V is TRBV6-5; 8 bases align to TRBD1. J gave up 4 bases and V 5 bases, and 6 bases lay outside the gene matches. CDR3 length equals 14 residues. Germline-derived CDR1 and CDR2 are MNHEY and SVGAGI. DNA for the CDR3: TGTGCCAGCAGTACGGAAGGGACAGGCTATGGCTACACCTTC. Amino acid sequence: CASSTEGTGYGYTF.

This clone occurred once. The rearrangement uses TRBV19 and TRBJ2-7; 9 bases map to TRBD1. The junction had 15 bases not matched to a gene; V was cut back by 8 bases and J by 4 bases. Germline V gene data show CDR1 as LNHDA and CDR2 as SQIVND (reference sequence). The CDR3 sequence is 16 residues long. CDR3 nucleotides: TGTGCCAGTCGAAAGGGAGTACCGGGACAGGGTTACGAGCAGTACTTC. Its translation is CASRKGVPGQGYEQYF.

The chain couples TRBV19 to TRBJ2-5; 8 nucleotides line up with TRBD2. The germline V gene has CDR1 LNHDA and CDR2 SQIVND (reference sequence). V shed 5 bases and J 4 bases; nucleotides not matched to a gene: 9. CDR3 length equals 15 residues. CDR3: CASSPTGGGRETQYF. CDR3 nucleotide sequence: TGTGCCAGTAGTCCCACGGGGGGGGGCCGAGAGACCCAGTACTTC.

The sample holds one count of this clone. The rearrangement joins TRBV5-4 to TRBJ2-1, with TRBD2 matching 9 bases. The CDR3 contains 16 residues. The ends lost 4 bases at V and 0 bases at J; junction bases unmatched: 5. CDR1 SGHNT and CDR2 YYREEE come from the germline V gene (reference sequence). CDR3 amino acids: CASSTLAGSSYNEQFF. CDR3 nucleotides: TGTGCCAGCAGCACCCTAGCGGGGAGCTCCTACAATGAGCAGTTCTTC.

The V and J genes are TRBV5-1 and TRBJ1-4; tentative D call: TRBD1 (6 bases). The germline V gene has CDR1 SGHRS and CDR2 YFSETQ. The CDR3 spans 13 residues. The germline V and J ends were trimmed by 4 bases and 5 bases, with 9 bases remaining between them. The CDR3 region has the DNA TGCGCCAGCAGCCTAGGACAGAATGAAAAACTGTTTTTT. Translating gives CASSLGQNEKLFF.

The chain carries TRBV16 and TRBJ2-7, with 9 bases aligning to TRBD2. Germline CDR1 and CDR2: KGHSY and FQNENV. With 4 bases clipped from V and 7 bases from J, the junction kept 8 bases outside the gene matches. The CDR3 extends over 14 amino acids. The CDR3 nucleotides are TGTGCCAGCAGCCGGGTAGCGGGAGTGAGTGAGCAGTACTTC. This gives the protein CASSRVAGVSEQYF.

The V call is TRBV5-1, the J call TRBJ1-2; D unresolved. V was trimmed by 2 bases and J by 6 bases, leaving 8 bases between them. Looked up from germline, CDR1 is SGHRS and CDR2 is YFSETQ. This CDR3 comprises 12 residues. The chain's CDR3 is CASSFIGDGYTF. In DNA, the CDR3 is TGCGCCAGCAGCTTTATCGGGGATGGCTACACCTTC.